This TCR beta chain was captured by sequencing in a study of T cells in Graves' hyperthyroidism and ophthalmopathy. Findings and limits, study-wide: The model forecast ophthalmopathy, anticipating it by a median approximately 7 months before onset.

CDR3 length: 14 residues. Germline V lookup: CDR1 KGHSH, CDR2 LQKENI. V was clipped by 3 bases and J by 1 base, with 10 bases between them. From RNA transcripts, TCR beta CDR3 regions were amplified. First-round RT-PCR targeting the TCR CDR3 was performed with the HTBI primer set. Each CDR3 protein gets one entry after TCRdb re-called the multiplex PCR reads with MiXCR. Of more than 550,000 distinct CDR3 sequences in the sample, 15% to 20% were seen once. This clonotype was observed a handful of times. Its cognate antigen is unknown. Sequencing used blood. This sequence was found in a man aged 45-65 years with Graves' hyperthyroidism. The chain joins TRBV18 to TRBJ2-7, with D maybe TRBD1 (5 bases). The CDR3 here is CASSPPTVSYEQYF. The CDR3 coding sequence is TGTGCCAGCTCACCCCCGACAGTTTCCTACGAGCAGTACTTC. The full variable domain, in which reference TRBV18 and TRBJ2-7 provide the parts outside the CDR3, is NAGVMQNPRHLVRRRGQEARLRCSPMKGHSHVYWYRQLPEEGLKFMVYLQKENIIDESGMPKERFSAEFPKEGPSILRIQQVVRGDSAAYFCASSPPTVSYEQYFGPGTRLTVT.